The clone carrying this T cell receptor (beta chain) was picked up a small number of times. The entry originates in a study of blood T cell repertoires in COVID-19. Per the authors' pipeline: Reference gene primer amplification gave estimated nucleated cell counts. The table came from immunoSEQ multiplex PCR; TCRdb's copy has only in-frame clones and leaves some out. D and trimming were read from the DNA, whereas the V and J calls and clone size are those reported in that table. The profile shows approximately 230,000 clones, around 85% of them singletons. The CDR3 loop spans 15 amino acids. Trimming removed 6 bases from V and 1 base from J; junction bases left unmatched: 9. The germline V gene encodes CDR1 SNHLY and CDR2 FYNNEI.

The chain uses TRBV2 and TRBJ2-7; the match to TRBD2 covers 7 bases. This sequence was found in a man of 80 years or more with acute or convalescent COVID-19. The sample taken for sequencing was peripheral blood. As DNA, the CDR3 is TGTGCCAGCAGCCTTTGGTGGGGGGGTTCCTACGAGCAGTACTTC. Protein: CASSLWWGGSYEQYF.